These T cell receptor beta chains were read from a single sample in a study of shared clonotypes between healthy human individuals. Here immunoSEQ multiplex PCR was the method, and the copy in TCRdb shows in-frame clones only, minus some. The sample yields approximately 740,000 clones, over 65% seen once. The sample consisted of memory CD4+ T cells sorted from blood. The receptors originated from a young woman in good health. CDR3s include the opening cysteine and the closing phenylalanine or tryptophan. A D gene is named only where the DNA matches it firmly. Rows give clone size only sometimes, using once, few, many, or a class for an expanded clone.

j_call: TRBJ2-1; v_call: TRBV10-3; d_call: TRBD2; clone_size: NA; cdr3_length: 14; cdr3_nt: TGTGCCATCCGTAGCGGGAGCGGTGGAGATGAGCAGTTCTTC; cdr3_aa: CAIRSGSGGDEQFF
j_call: TRBJ2-3; v_call: TRBV5-1; d_call: NA; clone_size: NA; cdr3_length: 14; cdr3_nt: TGCGCCAGCAGCTTGGGGACTACCACAGATACGCAGTATTTT; cdr3_aa: CASSLGTTTDTQYF
j_call: TRBJ2-3; v_call: TRBV5-1; d_call: TRBD2; clone_size: NA; cdr3_length: 16; cdr3_nt: TGCGCCAGCAGCGCGGGACTAGCGGGAGACTCAGATACGCAGTATTTT; cdr3_aa: CASSAGLAGDSDTQYF
j_call: TRBJ2-7; v_call: TRBV10-3; d_call: NA; clone_size: NA; cdr3_length: 14; cdr3_nt: TGTGCCATCAGCGATTTGGATTCGGGCTCCAAGCAGTACTTC; cdr3_aa: CAISDLDSGSKQYF
j_call: TRBJ1-4; v_call: TRBV27; d_call: NA; clone_size: NA; cdr3_length: 14; cdr3_nt: TGTGCCAGCAGTACCCTTAGGGGTAATGAAAAACTGTTTTTT; cdr3_aa: CASSTLRGNEKLFF
j_call: TRBJ1-2; v_call: TRBV5-1; d_call: NA; clone_size: NA; cdr3_length: 13; cdr3_nt: TGCGCCAGCAGCTTGAATACGGGGTATGGCTACACCTTC; cdr3_aa: CASSLNTGYGYTF
j_call: TRBJ2-1; v_call: TRBV19; d_call: TRBD2; clone_size: NA; cdr3_length: 15; cdr3_nt: TGTGCCAGTAGTATTGAAGCGGGAGGATACAATGAGCAGTTCTTC; cdr3_aa: CASSIEAGGYNEQFF
j_call: TRBJ2-1; v_call: TRBV7-9; d_call: NA; clone_size: NA; cdr3_length: 15; cdr3_nt: TGTGCCAGCAGCATTAGGACTCGTGAGAACAATGAGCAGTTCTTC; cdr3_aa: CASSIRTRENNEQFF
j_call: TRBJ2-2; v_call: TRBV7-2; d_call: TRBD2; clone_size: NA; cdr3_length: 14; cdr3_nt: TGTGCCAGCAGCTTGGGGGGAGGGACCGGGGAGCTGTTTTTT; cdr3_aa: CASSLGGGTGELFF
j_call: TRBJ1-2; v_call: TRBV5-6; d_call: NA; clone_size: few; cdr3_length: 12; cdr3_nt: TGTGCCAGCAGCTTGGGGTCCAGGGGCTACACCTTC; cdr3_aa: CASSLGSRGYTF
j_call: TRBJ2-2; v_call: TRBV7-9; d_call: TRBD2; clone_size: NA; cdr3_length: 16; cdr3_nt: TGTGCCAGCAGCAAGTTAGCGGGAGACCCCACCGGGGAGCTGTTTTTT; cdr3_aa: CASSKLAGDPTGELFF
j_call: TRBJ2-7; v_call: TRBV2; d_call: NA; clone_size: NA; cdr3_length: 12; cdr3_nt: TGTGCCAGCAACCGGCAGGGCTACGAGCAGTACTTC; cdr3_aa: CASNRQGYEQYF
j_call: TRBJ1-2; v_call: TRBV5-4; d_call: NA; clone_size: NA; cdr3_length: 13; cdr3_nt: TGTGCCAGCAGCTTGGCTCAGGCCCATGGCTACACCTTC; cdr3_aa: CASSLAQAHGYTF
j_call: TRBJ2-3; v_call: TRBV27; d_call: NA; clone_size: NA; cdr3_length: 14; cdr3_nt: TGTGCCAGCAGTTTGGCGGGGAGCACAGATACGCAGTATTTT; cdr3_aa: CASSLAGSTDTQYF
j_call: TRBJ2-1; v_call: TRBV27; d_call: NA; clone_size: NA; cdr3_length: 15; cdr3_nt: TGTGCCAGCAGTGCAATAGAAACCCCCTACAATGAGCAGTTCTTC; cdr3_aa: CASSAIETPYNEQFF
j_call: TRBJ1-6; v_call: TRBV23-1; d_call: NA; clone_size: once; cdr3_length: 15; cdr3_nt: TGCGCCAGCAGTCAATCGAGGCAGATTAATTCACCCCTCCACTTT; cdr3_aa: CASSQSRQINSPLHF
j_call: TRBJ1-1; v_call: TRBV21-1; d_call: NA; clone_size: few; cdr3_length: 13; cdr3_nt: TGTGCCAGCAGCTTCCACAGGGGCCCTGAAGCTTTCTTT; cdr3_aa: CASSFHRGPEAFF